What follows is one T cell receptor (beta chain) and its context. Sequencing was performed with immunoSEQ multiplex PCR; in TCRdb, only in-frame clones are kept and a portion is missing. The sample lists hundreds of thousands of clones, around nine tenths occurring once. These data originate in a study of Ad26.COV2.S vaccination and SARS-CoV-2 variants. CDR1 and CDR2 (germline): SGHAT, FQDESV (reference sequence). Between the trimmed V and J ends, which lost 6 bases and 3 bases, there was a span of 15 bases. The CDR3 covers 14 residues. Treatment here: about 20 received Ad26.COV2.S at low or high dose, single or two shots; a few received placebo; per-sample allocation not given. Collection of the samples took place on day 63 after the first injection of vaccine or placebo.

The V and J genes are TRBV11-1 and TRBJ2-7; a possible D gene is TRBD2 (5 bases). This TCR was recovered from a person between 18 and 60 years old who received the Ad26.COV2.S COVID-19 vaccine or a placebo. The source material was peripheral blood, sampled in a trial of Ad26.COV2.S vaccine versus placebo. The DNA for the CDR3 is TGTGCCAGCAGGAACCCGGGGAGCGGCTACGAGCAGTACTTC. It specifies CASRNPGSGYEQYF.